The T cell receptor beta chain described here comes from a study of blood T cells in healthy people across ages. With a J-beta primer mix and a sample-barcoded 5' primer, a second PCR ran 7 to 11 cycles. TCRdb fed the 5' RACE reads into MiXCR, producing one record per CDR3 protein. The table shows under 750,000 distinct CDR3 sequences, with around 50% occurring only once. The V gene end was trimmed by 0 bases and the J gene end by 7 bases; junction bases not matched to a gene: 5. Germline V gene lookup returns CDR1 LNHNV and CDR2 YYDKDF (reference sequence). This CDR3 is 15 amino acids long. The chain couples TRBV15 to TRBJ2-5; 10 bases are shared with TRBD2. Specimen: blood. This TCR derives from a man older than 75 in good health. The CDR3 DNA is TGTGCCACCAGCAGAGATGGGCTAGCGGGAGTGACCCAGTACTTC. As protein: CATSRDGLAGVTQYF.